The present TCR beta chain was sequenced within a study of early T cells in non-severe SARS-CoV-2 infection. About the study: With bulk RNA from unsorted whole blood as input, sequencing yielded unpaired chains. General study findings and limits: VDJdb matching, biased toward anti-spike CD8 responses, missed private and CD4 specificities.

Individual cDNA molecules were tagged with unique molecular identifiers, the study reported. From the 5' RACE reads, TCRdb called clonotypes with MiXCR, one entry per CDR3 protein. The data show tens of thousands of distinct CDR3 sequences, 5% to 6.5% seen once. Trimming removed 3 bases from V and 4 bases from J, with 12 bases in between. From germline, CDR1 is MDHEN and CDR2 SYDVKM. CDR3 length: 14 amino acids. The sample holds many counts of this clonotype. Its target is not known. The specimen sequenced was whole blood. The chain is built from TRBV28 and TRBJ1-1; no clear D. This sequence originates from an adult who was a healthcare worker with PCR-confirmed SARS-CoV-2 infection or an uninfected control (not recorded which). Written as DNA, the CDR3 is TGTGCCAGCAGTTTGGGAGTTCGAGGCACTGAAGCTTTCTTT. This translates into CASSLGVRGTEAFF. Full variable domain (remainder filled in from reference TRBV28 and TRBJ1-1): DVKVTQSSRYLVKRTGEKVFLECVQDMDHENMFWYRQDPGLGLRLIYFSYDVKMKEKGDIPEGYSVSREKKERFSLILESASTNQTSMYLCASSLGVRGTEAFFGQGTRLTVV.